The present T cell receptor beta chain was sequenced within a study of graft-versus-host responses after intestinal transplantation. The repertoire was sequenced with immunoSEQ multiplex PCR; TCRdb's copy has only in-frame clones and lacks some. The data contain approximately 15,000 clones, 33% of them seen just once; the ten biggest clones take up about 3.5%. Judged by abundance, this clone is medium-sized. The TCR originated in a human patient who received an intestinal transplant. The sequencing here drew on alloreactive CD4+ T cells from a mixed lymphocyte reaction culture, taken before intestinal transplant. This sample's subset: CFSE-low proliferating T cells sorted from roughly 6-day pre-transplant mixed lymphocyte reaction (GvH or HvG direction).

The chain's CDR3 is CASSSRTGGVNNYGYTF. The CDR3 coding sequence is TGTGCCAGCAGCTCTCGGACAGGGGGCGTAAATAACTATGGCTACACCTTC. The rearrangement uses TRBV7-9 and TRBJ1-2, with TRBD1 identical over 11 bases. Germline V lookup: CDR1 SEHNR, CDR2 FQNEAQ (reference sequence). The CDR3 runs to 17 residues. V dropped 4 bases and J dropped 1; count of bases not matched to a gene: 8.